This entry is about one T cell receptor beta chain. This sample stems from a study of control samples from healthy donors and cancer patients. The germline gives CDR1 SGHAT, CDR2 FQNNGV. The ends were cut back, 5 bases at V and 0 bases at J, with 11 bases in the middle. This CDR3 spans 15 amino acids. Sequenced by immunoSEQ multiplex PCR; TCRdb stores in-frame clones only, minus some. Of some 160,000 clones detected, about nine tenths appear once; the ten largest clones hold just under 5%. Sequenced: blood. This sequence was found in a young man in good health. This chain uses TRBV11-2 with TRBJ1-5; D is perhaps TRBD1 (5 bases). The CDR3 protein is CASSIGGGSNQPQHF. The CDR3 region has the DNA TGTGCCAGCAGCATCGGGGGGGGTAGCAATCAGCCCCAGCATTTT.